This T cell receptor beta chain was profiled in a study of T cells in Graves' hyperthyroidism and ophthalmopathy. For the study at large: Any treatment followed the collection of peripheral blood at initial diagnosis.

Regarding the study as a whole: The majority of expanded thyroid clonotypes above 0.001 also appeared in blood.

Sampled blood dates from first hyperthyroidism diagnosis, and it precedes any ophthalmopathy symptoms. The PBMCs were taken from around 9 ml of fresh peripheral blood. Comments on this clonotype: As yet, its antigen is unknown.

Using RNA transcripts as the source, TCR beta CDR3 regions were amplified. Carried out on the TCR CDR3, a first-round RT-PCR used the HTBI primer set. TCRdb redid the calling of the multiplex PCR reads with MiXCR, one entry per CDR3 protein. The sample includes 550,000 to 850,000 distinct CDR3 sequences, 18% of them seen just once. This TCR was recovered from a woman aged 45-65 years with Graves' hyperthyroidism that later progressed to Graves' ophthalmopathy. Sequenced material: blood.

CDR3: CASSFGRVGQPQHF. The CDR3 DNA reads TGTGCCAGCAGTTTCGGCCGGGTTGGGCAGCCCCAGCATTTT. The V call is TRBV12-3 or TRBV12-4, the J call TRBJ1-5; D unclear. The V gene lost 3 bases and the J gene lost 7 bases, with 13 bases spanning the gap. This CDR3 region has 14 residues.